This T cell receptor (beta chain) was identified in a study of long-term antiretroviral therapy in people with HIV. This clone was detected only once. The assay, immunoSEQ v3.0, was run at survey level. Profiled with immunoSEQ multiplex PCR; TCRdb holds only in-frame clones, not every one. The table includes around 22,000 clones, around 80% detected once. The receptor comes from a young man with HIV. The sample was unsorted PBMCs, taken 0.1 years before starting antiretroviral therapy.

The CDR3 reads CASSLDVGSGELFF. The DNA of the CDR3 is TGTGCCAGCAGCTTAGATGTGGGTTCCGGGGAGCTGTTTTTT. The chain employs TRBV11-2 and TRBJ2-2; no firm D call. Trimming took 0 bases from V and 6 from J, leaving 8 bases between them. The CDR3 consists of 14 residues. The V gene's germline CDR1 is SGHAT and CDR2 FQNNGV.